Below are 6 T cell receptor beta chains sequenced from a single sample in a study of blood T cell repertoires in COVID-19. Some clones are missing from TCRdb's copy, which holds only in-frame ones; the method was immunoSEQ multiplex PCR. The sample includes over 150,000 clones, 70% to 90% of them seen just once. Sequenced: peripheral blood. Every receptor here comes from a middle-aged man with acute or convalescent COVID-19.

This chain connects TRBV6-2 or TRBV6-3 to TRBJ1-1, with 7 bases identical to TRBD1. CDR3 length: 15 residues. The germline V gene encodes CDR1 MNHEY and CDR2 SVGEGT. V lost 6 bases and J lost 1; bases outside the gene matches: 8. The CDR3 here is CASSPGGQTNTEAFF. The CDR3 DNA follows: TGTGCCAGCAGCCCTGGGGGACAGACGAACACTGAAGCTTTCTTT.

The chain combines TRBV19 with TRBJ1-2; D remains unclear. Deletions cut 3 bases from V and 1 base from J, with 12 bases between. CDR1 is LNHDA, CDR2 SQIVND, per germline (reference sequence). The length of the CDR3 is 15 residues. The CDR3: CASSIPGSGNYGYTF. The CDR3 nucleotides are TGTGCCAGTAGTATCCCCGGGAGCGGTAACTATGGCTACACCTTC.

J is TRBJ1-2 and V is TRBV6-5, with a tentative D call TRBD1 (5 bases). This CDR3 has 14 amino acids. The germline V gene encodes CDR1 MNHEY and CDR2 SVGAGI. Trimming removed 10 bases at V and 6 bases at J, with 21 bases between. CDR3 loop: CATHLGLNGDGYTF. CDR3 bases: TGTGCCACACACCTGGGACTCAACGGGGATGGCTACACCTTC.

CDR3 residues: CASNGQGYNSPLHF. CDR3 in DNA: TGTGCCAGCAACGGACAGGGTTATAATTCACCCCTCCACTTT. This chain connects TRBV6-5 to TRBJ1-6, with 8 bases identical to TRBD1. Per germline, CDR1 MNHEY and CDR2 SVGAGI. The CDR3 runs 14 residues. V was clipped by 7 bases and J by 4 bases; unmatched bases: 3.

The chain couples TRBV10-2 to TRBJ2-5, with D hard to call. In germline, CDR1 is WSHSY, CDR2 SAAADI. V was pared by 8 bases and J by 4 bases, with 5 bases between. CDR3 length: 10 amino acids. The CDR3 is CASLGETQYF. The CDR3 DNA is TGCGCCAGCCTAGGAGAGACCCAGTACTTC.

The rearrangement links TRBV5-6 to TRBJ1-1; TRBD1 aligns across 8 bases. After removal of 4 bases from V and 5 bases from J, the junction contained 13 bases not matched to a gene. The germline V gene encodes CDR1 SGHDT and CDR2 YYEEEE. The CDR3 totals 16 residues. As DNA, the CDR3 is TGTGCCAGCAGCCCAGACAGGGGCGGGACGAGAACTGAAGCTTTCTTT. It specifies CASSPDRGGTRTEAFF.